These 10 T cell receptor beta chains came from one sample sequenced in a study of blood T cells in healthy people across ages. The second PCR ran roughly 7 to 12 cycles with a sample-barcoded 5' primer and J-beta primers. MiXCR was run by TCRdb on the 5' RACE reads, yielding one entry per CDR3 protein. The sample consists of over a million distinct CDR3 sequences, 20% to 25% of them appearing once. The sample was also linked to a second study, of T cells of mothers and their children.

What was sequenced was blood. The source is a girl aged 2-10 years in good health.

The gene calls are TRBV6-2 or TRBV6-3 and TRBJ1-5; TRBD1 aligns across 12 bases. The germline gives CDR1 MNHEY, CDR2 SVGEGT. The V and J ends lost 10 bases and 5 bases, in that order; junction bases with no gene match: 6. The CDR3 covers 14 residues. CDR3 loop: CATGTGGIDQPQHF. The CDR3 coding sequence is TGTGCCACCGGGACAGGGGGCATCGATCAGCCCCAGCATTTT.

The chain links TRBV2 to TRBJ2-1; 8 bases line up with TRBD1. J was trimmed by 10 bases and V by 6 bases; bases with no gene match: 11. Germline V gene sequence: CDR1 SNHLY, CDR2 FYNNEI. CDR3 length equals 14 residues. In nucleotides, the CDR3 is TGTGCCAGCAGCGGAGCAGGGGGCGTAGGCGAGCAGTTCTTC. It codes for CASSGAGGVGEQFF.

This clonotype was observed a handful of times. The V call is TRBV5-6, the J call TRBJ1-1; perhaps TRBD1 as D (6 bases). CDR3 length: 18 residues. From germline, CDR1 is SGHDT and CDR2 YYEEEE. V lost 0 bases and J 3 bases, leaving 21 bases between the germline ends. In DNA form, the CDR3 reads TGTGCCAGCAGCTTGGAGGGGGGCTATATTGAAGTCGACACTGAAGCTTTCTTT. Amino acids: CASSLEGGYIEVDTEAFF.

This CDR3 reads CASSVEGHTDTQYF. DNA of the CDR3: TGTGCCAGCAGCGTAGAGGGGCATACAGATACGCAGTATTTT. This rearrangement joins TRBV9 to TRBJ2-3; a possible D gene is TRBD1 (5 bases). The CDR3 is 14 residues long. Germline-derived CDR1 and CDR2 are SGDLS and YYNGEE. V lost 0 bases and J lost 3, with 8 bases in between.

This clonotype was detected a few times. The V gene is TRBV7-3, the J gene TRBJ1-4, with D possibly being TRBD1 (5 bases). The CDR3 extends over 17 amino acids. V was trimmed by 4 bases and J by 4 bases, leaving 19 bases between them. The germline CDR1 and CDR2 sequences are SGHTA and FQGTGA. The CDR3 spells CASSSPGFGQFNEKLFF. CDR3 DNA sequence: TGTGCCAGCAGCTCCCCAGGATTCGGACAATTTAATGAAAAACTGTTTTTT.

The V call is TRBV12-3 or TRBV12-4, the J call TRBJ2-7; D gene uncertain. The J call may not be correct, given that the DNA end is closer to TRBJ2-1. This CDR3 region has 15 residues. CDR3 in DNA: TGTGCCAGCAGTTTCGGGTTCTCGGAGTACAATGAGCAGTTCTTC. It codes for CASSFGFSEYNEQFF.

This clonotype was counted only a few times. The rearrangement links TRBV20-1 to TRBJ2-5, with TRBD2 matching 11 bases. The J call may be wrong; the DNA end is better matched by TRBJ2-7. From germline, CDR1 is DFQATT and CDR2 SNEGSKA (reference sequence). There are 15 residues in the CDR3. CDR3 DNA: TGCAGTGCTAGCAGGACTAGCGGGTTCACCTACGAGCAGTACTTC. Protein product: CSASRTSGFTYEQYF.

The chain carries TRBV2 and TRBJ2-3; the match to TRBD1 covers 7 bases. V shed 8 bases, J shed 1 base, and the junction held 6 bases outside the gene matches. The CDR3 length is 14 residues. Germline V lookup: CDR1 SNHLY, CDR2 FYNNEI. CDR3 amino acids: CASLQGMGTDTQYF. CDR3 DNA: TGTGCCAGCCTACAGGGGATGGGCACAGATACGCAGTATTTT.

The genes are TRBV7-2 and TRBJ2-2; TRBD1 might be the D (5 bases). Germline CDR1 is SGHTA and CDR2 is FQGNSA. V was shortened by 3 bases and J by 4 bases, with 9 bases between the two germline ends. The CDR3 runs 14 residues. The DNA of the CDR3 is TGTGCCAGCAGCTTTGATACAGGCACCGGGGAGCTGTTTTTT. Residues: CASSFDTGTGELFF.

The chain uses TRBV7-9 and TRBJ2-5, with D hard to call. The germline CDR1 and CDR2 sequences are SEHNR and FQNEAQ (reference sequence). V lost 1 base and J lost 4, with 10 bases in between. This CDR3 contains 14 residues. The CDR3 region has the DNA TGTGCCAGCAGCTTAGGCCCCGTGGGAGAGACCCAGTACTTC. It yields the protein CASSLGPVGETQYF. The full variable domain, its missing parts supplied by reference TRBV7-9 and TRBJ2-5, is DTGVSQNPRHKITKRGQNVTFRCDPISEHNRLYWYRQTLGQGPEFLTYFQNEAQLEKSRLLSDRFSAERPKGSFSTLEIQRTEQGDSAMYLCASSLGPVGETQYFGPGTRLLVL.